This is a list of T cell receptor beta chains from one sample in a study of T cells in Graves' hyperthyroidism and ophthalmopathy. Using its own MiXCR run on the multiplex PCR reads, TCRdb lists one record per CDR3 protein. This sample has roughly 400,000 distinct CDR3 sequences, with about 14% found just once. Sample: blood. Receptor source: a man between 45 and 60 years old with Graves' ophthalmopathy. Both conserved end residues are part of each CDR3. A D gene is named only where the DNA matches it firmly. Not every row has a clone size; where given, it reads once, few, many or a size class.

clone_size | j_call | d_call | v_call | cdr3_nt | cdr3_aa
few | TRBJ2-7 | - | TRBV6-1 | TGTGCCAGCAGTAACCCGGGGAGGGGGCCGACGGAGCAGTACTTC | CASSNPGRGPTEQYF
many | TRBJ2-3 | TRBD2 | TRBV7-2 | TGTGCCAGCAGCTTAGACCCTAGCGGGAGGGCCGGCACAGATACGCAGTATTTT | CASSLDPSGRAGTDTQYF
many | TRBJ1-2 | TRBD1 | TRBV2 | TGTGCCAGCAGTGATGGGGGACAGGGGTTTGGCTACACCTTC | CASSDGGQGFGYTF
many | TRBJ1-5 | - | TRBV30 | TGTGCCTGGAGTGTAAATGCAGACGGGTACGCCCAGCATTTT | CAWSVNADGYAQHF
many | TRBJ2-7 | - | TRBV27 | TGTGCCAGCAGTTTATCGAGTGCGGTTCCCTACGAGCAGTACTTC | CASSLSSAVPYEQYF
few | TRBJ1-4 | - | TRBV4-1 | TGCGCCAGCAGCCAAGCTGACCGTAATGAAAAACTGTTTTTT | CASSQADRNEKLFF
- | TRBJ1-1 | - | TRBV9 | TGTGCCAGCAGCGTAGTAGAGGGATCCCCCACTGAAGCTTTCTTT | CASSVVEGSPTEAFF
many | TRBJ2-5 | - | TRBV14 | TGTGCCAGCAGCCAAGGCGGGTCCGGGACCCAGTACTTC | CASSQGGSGTQYF
- | TRBJ2-2 | - | TRBV4-1 | TGCGCCAGCAGCCAAAGGGGGACGAACACCGGGGAGCTGTTTTTT | CASSQRGTNTGELFF
many | TRBJ2-1 | - | TRBV27 | TGTGCCAGCAGTTTCAACAGGGTTGGTTTGGGTGAGCAGTTCTTC | CASSFNRVGLGEQFF
- | TRBJ1-1 | - | TRBV19 | TGTGCCAGTAGTGAAGACCAGAGGGGGACTGAAGCTTTCTTT | CASSEDQRGTEAFF
- | TRBJ1-4 | TRBD1 | TRBV7-8 | TGTGCCAGCAGCTCAGTTGACAGGGTAGAAGGAAAACTGTTTTTT | CASSSVDRVEGKLFF
- | TRBJ1-6 | TRBD1 | TRBV27 | TGTGCCAGCAGCGGGAGGAGGACAGGGGTTAATTCACCCCTCCACTTT | CASSGRRTGVNSPLHF
- | TRBJ2-4 | - | TRBV15 | TGTGCCACCAGCCTAAGGAACATTCAGTACTTC | CATSLRNIQYF
many | TRBJ1-2 | - | TRBV20-1 | TGCAGTGCTAGAGATCTGGGGTCGACCTATGGCTACACCTTC | CSARDLGSTYGYTF
- | TRBJ1-1 | - | TRBV10-2 | TGCGCCAGCAGTGAGTATGTAAAACAGATGGGCACTGAAGCTTTCTTT | CASSEYVKQMGTEAFF
many | TRBJ2-3 | - | TRBV4-1 | TGCGCCAGCAGCCAAGTAGGGCAGGGAATCTCAGATACGCAGTATTTT | CASSQVGQGISDTQYF
many | TRBJ2-7 | TRBD2 | TRBV5-1 | TGCGCCAGCAGCTTGGCATTAGCGGGAGGGCCGGACGAGCAGTACTTC | CASSLALAGGPDEQYF
- | TRBJ2-5 | - | TRBV6-2/TRBV6-3 | TGTGCCAGCCTAGGGGCGGGACAAGAGACCCAGTACTTC | CASLGAGQETQYF
many | TRBJ2-5 | TRBD1 | TRBV30 | TGTGCCTGGGACAGGGGGGGCCGGACCCAGTACTTC | CAWDRGGRTQYF
few | TRBJ2-7 | - | TRBV5-1 | TGCGCCAGCAGCCCCACCGGGACAAACTCCTACGAGCAGTACTTC | CASSPTGTNSYEQYF
many | TRBJ2-1 | - | TRBV5-1 | TGCGCCAGCAGCTTATTGGCATCCTACAATGAGCAGTTCTTC | CASSLLASYNEQFF
few | TRBJ2-2 | - | TRBV19 | TGTGCCAGTAGTATAGATAGTACCGCCGCCGGGGAGCTGTTTTTT | CASSIDSTAAGELFF
many | TRBJ2-7 | - | TRBV2 | TGTGCCAGCAGTGAAGCGGGGCAGGGGTCCTACGAGCAGTACTTC | CASSEAGQGSYEQYF
few | TRBJ1-3 | - | TRBV11-2 | TGTGCCAGCAGCACGGACATTGGAAACACCATATATTTT | CASSTDIGNTIYF